These T cell receptor beta chains were read from a single sample in a study of blood T cells in healthy people across ages. TCRdb recomputed calls from the 5' RACE reads with MiXCR, one row per CDR3 protein. The repertoire holds roughly 1.6 million distinct CDR3 sequences, with around 35% as singletons. Sequences were obtained from blood. The receptors were sampled from a woman under 40 in good health. Both conserved end residues are part of each CDR3. Fields, in order: V gene, clone size, D gene, J gene, CDR3 protein, CDR3 DNA. The D gene is left open where the match is weak. Expanded clones are given a class, and other clones once, few, many or no size at all.

v_gene: TRBV27
abundance: NA
d_gene: NA
j_gene: TRBJ1-5
CDR3aa: CASSLRLRSNQPQHF
CDR3nt: TGTGCCAGCAGTTTAAGGCTCAGGAGCAATCAGCCCCAGCATTTT

v_gene: TRBV6-1
abundance: NA
d_gene: NA
j_gene: TRBJ1-5
CDR3aa: CASEEEAGPQHF
CDR3nt: TGTGCCAGCGAGGAGGAGGCAGGTCCCCAGCATTTT

v_gene: TRBV7-9
abundance: NA
d_gene: NA
j_gene: TRBJ2-2
CDR3aa: CASSLVVPGELFF
CDR3nt: TGTGCCAGCAGCTTAGTAGTCCCCGGGGAGCTGTTTTTT

v_gene: TRBV6-1
abundance: few
d_gene: NA
j_gene: TRBJ2-7
CDR3aa: CASVSGRGFGYEQYF
CDR3nt: TGTGCCAGCGTTTCGGGCCGGGGATTCGGATACGAGCAGTACTTC

v_gene: TRBV24-1
abundance: NA
d_gene: NA
j_gene: TRBJ2-1
CDR3aa: CATSEHSNYNEQFF
CDR3nt: TGTGCCACCAGCGAACACTCAAACTACAATGAGCAGTTCTTC

v_gene: TRBV30
abundance: once
d_gene: NA
j_gene: TRBJ2-3
CDR3aa: CAWSVWPIPNTDTQYF
CDR3nt: TGTGCCTGGAGTGTATGGCCTATCCCGAACACAGATACGCAGTATTTT

v_gene: TRBV20-1
abundance: NA
d_gene: NA
j_gene: TRBJ1-1
CDR3aa: CSARERVPTEAFF
CDR3nt: TGCAGTGCTAGAGAAAGAGTCCCCACTGAAGCTTTCTTT

v_gene: TRBV10-2
abundance: NA
d_gene: TRBD1
j_gene: TRBJ2-5
CDR3aa: CATVDRAQETQYF
CDR3nt: TGCGCCACAGTCGACAGGGCCCAAGAGACCCAGTACTTC

v_gene: TRBV20-1
abundance: NA
d_gene: TRBD1
j_gene: TRBJ1-6
CDR3aa: CSANPGQGSYNSPLHF
CDR3nt: TGCAGTGCTAATCCGGGACAGGGCTCCTATAATTCACCCCTCCACTTT

v_gene: TRBV6-5
abundance: once
d_gene: NA
j_gene: TRBJ2-7
CDR3aa: CASSLKGGADHEQYF
CDR3nt: TGTGCCAGCAGTCTCAAGGGGGGCGCAGACCACGAGCAGTACTTC

v_gene: TRBV28
abundance: NA
d_gene: NA
j_gene: TRBJ2-5
CDR3aa: CASSSSGALTYQETQYF
CDR3nt: TGTGCCAGCAGTTCATCCGGGGCACTGACGTACCAAGAGACCCAGTACTTC

v_gene: TRBV5-4
abundance: NA
d_gene: NA
j_gene: TRBJ2-2
CDR3aa: CASSPGQRDGERFF
CDR3nt: TGTGCCAGCAGCCCGGGTCAAAGGGACGGGGAGCGGTTTTTT

v_gene: TRBV30
abundance: NA
d_gene: NA
j_gene: TRBJ1-1
CDR3aa: CAWSRGSGTEAFF
CDR3nt: TGTGCCTGGAGTCGGGGGTCGGGGACTGAAGCTTTCTTT

v_gene: TRBV7-2
abundance: many
d_gene: NA
j_gene: TRBJ2-7
CDR3aa: CASSKDGNEQYF
CDR3nt: TGTGCCAGCAGTAAGGACGGGAACGAGCAGTACTTC

v_gene: TRBV5-1
abundance: few
d_gene: NA
j_gene: TRBJ1-2
CDR3aa: CASSFPQGSSGYTF
CDR3nt: TGCGCCAGCAGCTTCCCCCAGGGGTCGAGTGGCTACACCTTC

v_gene: TRBV2
abundance: NA
d_gene: NA
j_gene: TRBJ1-2
CDR3aa: CASTPGGPAGYGYTF
CDR3nt: TGTGCCAGCACTCCTGGCGGGCCGGCAGGCTATGGCTACACCTTC

v_gene: TRBV7-9
abundance: NA
d_gene: TRBD1
j_gene: TRBJ2-7
CDR3aa: CASSLEFQGARSYEQYF
CDR3nt: TGTGCCAGCAGCTTAGAGTTTCAGGGGGCGCGGTCGTACGAGCAGTACTTC

v_gene: TRBV5-1
abundance: few
d_gene: NA
j_gene: TRBJ2-3
CDR3aa: CASSLERSSTDTQYF
CDR3nt: TGCGCCAGCAGCTTGGAGCGGTCGAGCACAGATACGCAGTATTTT

v_gene: TRBV12-3/TRBV12-4
abundance: NA
d_gene: TRBD2
j_gene: TRBJ2-1
CDR3aa: CASTLTSGGSNEQFF
CDR3nt: TGTGCCAGCACTTTGACTAGCGGAGGGAGCAATGAGCAGTTCTTC

v_gene: TRBV28
abundance: few
d_gene: NA
j_gene: TRBJ2-7
CDR3aa: CAIAGGLAYEQYF
CDR3nt: TGTGCCATCGCCGGGGGGCTGGCATACGAGCAGTACTTC

v_gene: TRBV6-6
abundance: NA
d_gene: TRBD2
j_gene: TRBJ2-1
CDR3aa: CASRWEGSYEQFF
CDR3nt: TGTGCCAGCAGGTGGGAGGGTAGTTATGAGCAGTTCTTC

v_gene: TRBV25-1
abundance: many
d_gene: NA
j_gene: TRBJ2-1
CDR3aa: CASSEEKGWNEQFF
CDR3nt: TGTGCCAGCAGTGAGGAAAAGGGATGGAATGAGCAGTTCTTC

v_gene: TRBV21-1
abundance: NA
d_gene: NA
j_gene: TRBJ2-5
CDR3aa: CASREDRQETQYF
CDR3nt: TGTGCCAGCAGAGAGGACAGACAAGAGACCCAGTACTTC

v_gene: TRBV20-1
abundance: NA
d_gene: NA
j_gene: TRBJ2-1
CDR3aa: CSVRDRIGGLNEQFF
CDR3nt: TGCAGTGTTAGAGATCGGATCGGGGGGCTGAATGAGCAGTTCTTC

v_gene: TRBV20-1
abundance: many
d_gene: TRBD2
j_gene: TRBJ2-1
CDR3aa: CSARPDLSGSSYNEQFF
CDR3nt: TGCAGTGCTAGGCCCGACCTAAGCGGGAGCTCCTACAATGAGCAGTTCTTC

v_gene: TRBV30
abundance: NA
d_gene: TRBD1
j_gene: TRBJ2-1
CDR3aa: CAWRNDRGKQFF
CDR3nt: TGTGCCTGGAGGAACGACAGGGGCAAGCAGTTCTTC

v_gene: TRBV5-4
abundance: NA
d_gene: NA
j_gene: TRBJ1-2
CDR3aa: CASSLSAGAEYTF
CDR3nt: TGTGCCAGCAGCTTGTCAGCAGGGGCAGAATACACCTTC

v_gene: TRBV27
abundance: few
d_gene: TRBD2
j_gene: TRBJ2-7
CDR3aa: CASSLLAGGVDEQYF
CDR3nt: TGTGCCAGCAGTTTACTAGCGGGAGGCGTTGACGAGCAGTACTTC

v_gene: TRBV27
abundance: few
d_gene: NA
j_gene: TRBJ2-3
CDR3aa: CASSLTAISTDTQYF
CDR3nt: TGTGCCAGCAGTCTCACAGCAATAAGCACAGATACGCAGTATTTT

v_gene: TRBV6-5
abundance: NA
d_gene: NA
j_gene: TRBJ2-7
CDR3aa: CASSRPRSEQYF
CDR3nt: TGTGCCAGCAGTCGCCCGAGATCCGAGCAGTACTTC

v_gene: TRBV20-1
abundance: NA
d_gene: NA
j_gene: TRBJ1-4
CDR3aa: CSARDENDNEKRFF
CDR3nt: TGCAGTGCTAGAGACGAAAACGATAATGAAAAACGGTTTTTT

v_gene: TRBV20-1
abundance: NA
d_gene: NA
j_gene: TRBJ1-1
CDR3aa: CSAPVGSREAFF
CDR3nt: TGCAGTGCCCCTGTTGGCTCTAGGGAAGCTTTCTTT

v_gene: TRBV7-9
abundance: few
d_gene: NA
j_gene: TRBJ2-7
CDR3aa: CASSGQQGYEQYF
CDR3nt: TGTGCCAGCAGCGGACAACAGGGCTACGAGCAGTACTTC

v_gene: TRBV6-2/TRBV6-3
abundance: NA
d_gene: NA
j_gene: TRBJ1-1
CDR3aa: CASRDSMNTEAFF
CDR3nt: TGTGCCAGCAGGGACAGCATGAACACTGAAGCTTTCTTT

v_gene: TRBV13
abundance: NA
d_gene: TRBD2
j_gene: TRBJ2-3
CDR3aa: CASSGRGMYTQYF
CDR3nt: TGTGCCAGCAGCGGGCGGGGGATGTATACGCAGTATTTT

v_gene: TRBV29-1
abundance: many
d_gene: TRBD2
j_gene: TRBJ2-7
CDR3aa: CSVQSVVAGGPQYF
CDR3nt: TGCAGCGTTCAGTCCGTTGTCGCGGGAGGGCCTCAGTACTTC

v_gene: TRBV18
abundance: few
d_gene: TRBD1
j_gene: TRBJ2-7
CDR3aa: CASSPTGTGGFYEQYF
CDR3nt: TGTGCCAGCTCACCAACGGGGACAGGGGGCTTCTACGAGCAGTACTTC

v_gene: TRBV28
abundance: NA
d_gene: TRBD1
j_gene: TRBJ2-1
CDR3aa: CASSSAWDRGSEQFF
CDR3nt: TGTGCCAGCAGTTCCGCGTGGGACAGGGGAAGTGAGCAGTTCTTC

v_gene: TRBV10-2
abundance: NA
d_gene: TRBD1
j_gene: TRBJ1-1
CDR3aa: CASSDWTGNTEAFF
CDR3nt: TGCGCCAGCAGTGACTGGACAGGGAACACTGAAGCTTTCTTT

v_gene: TRBV7-6
abundance: NA
d_gene: NA
j_gene: TRBJ2-5
CDR3aa: CASSLGSQRTQYF
CDR3nt: TGTGCCAGCAGCTTAGGTTCCCAAAGGACCCAGTACTTC

v_gene: TRBV20-1
abundance: few
d_gene: NA
j_gene: TRBJ2-1
CDR3aa: CSASSQWNEQFF
CDR3nt: TGCAGTGCTAGTAGCCAGTGGAATGAGCAGTTCTTC

v_gene: TRBV6-2/TRBV6-3
abundance: NA
d_gene: NA
j_gene: TRBJ2-1
CDR3aa: CASSQQGYEQFF
CDR3nt: TGTGCCAGCAGCCAACAGGGCTATGAGCAGTTCTTC

v_gene: TRBV9
abundance: NA
d_gene: TRBD2
j_gene: TRBJ2-5
CDR3aa: CASSASTSGGQGTQYF
CDR3nt: TGTGCCAGCAGCGCCTCGACTAGCGGGGGACAAGGGACCCAGTACTTC

v_gene: TRBV5-1
abundance: NA
d_gene: NA
j_gene: TRBJ2-5
CDR3aa: CASSPRPRSQETQYF
CDR3nt: TGCGCCAGCAGTCCCCGACCAAGGAGTCAAGAGACCCAGTACTTC

v_gene: TRBV12-3/TRBV12-4
abundance: once
d_gene: NA
j_gene: TRBJ1-5
CDR3aa: CASSLNVDRFHQPQHF
CDR3nt: TGTGCCAGCAGCCTCAACGTTGACAGATTTCATCAGCCCCAGCATTTT

v_gene: TRBV20-1
abundance: few
d_gene: NA
j_gene: TRBJ1-1
CDR3aa: CSARAGQLNTEAFF
CDR3nt: TGCAGTGCTAGAGCAGGACAGCTGAACACTGAAGCTTTCTTT

v_gene: TRBV20-1
abundance: few
d_gene: TRBD2
j_gene: TRBJ2-1
CDR3aa: CSARGEAGGGHEQFF
CDR3nt: TGCAGTGCTAGAGGTGAGGCGGGCGGGGGTCATGAGCAGTTCTTC

v_gene: TRBV5-1
abundance: NA
d_gene: NA
j_gene: TRBJ2-5
CDR3aa: CASSLKEGEDKKTQYF
CDR3nt: TGCGCCAGCAGCTTGAAGGAAGGAGAAGATAAGAAGACCCAGTACTTC

v_gene: TRBV18
abundance: NA
d_gene: TRBD1
j_gene: TRBJ2-3
CDR3aa: CASSPPGQGGDTQYF
CDR3nt: TGTGCCAGCTCACCGCCGGGACAGGGGGGAGATACGCAGTATTTT

v_gene: TRBV7-2
abundance: NA
d_gene: NA
j_gene: TRBJ1-2
CDR3aa: CASSLDWAGRFNYGYTF
CDR3nt: TGTGCCAGCAGCTTAGACTGGGCCGGTCGCTTTAACTATGGCTACACCTTC

v_gene: TRBV15
abundance: few
d_gene: NA
j_gene: TRBJ2-1
CDR3aa: CATGRDTNSYNEQFF
CDR3nt: TGTGCCACCGGCCGGGACACAAACTCCTACAATGAGCAGTTCTTC

v_gene: TRBV11-2
abundance: NA
d_gene: NA
j_gene: TRBJ2-1
CDR3aa: CASSPNRDFDNEQFF
CDR3nt: TGTGCCAGCAGCCCCAATAGGGACTTCGACAATGAGCAGTTCTTC

v_gene: TRBV5-1
abundance: few
d_gene: TRBD1
j_gene: TRBJ2-3
CDR3aa: CASSLGQGATGLVTDTQYF
CDR3nt: TGCGCCAGCAGCTTGGGTCAGGGGGCGACAGGTTTGGTCACAGATACGCAGTATTTT

v_gene: TRBV7-6
abundance: many
d_gene: NA
j_gene: TRBJ2-6
CDR3aa: CASRQTSSGANVLTF
CDR3nt: TGTGCCAGCAGGCAAACCAGCTCTGGGGCCAACGTCCTGACTTTC

v_gene: TRBV28
abundance: NA
d_gene: NA
j_gene: TRBJ2-7
CDR3aa: CVSSFGGAYEQYF
CDR3nt: TGTGTCAGCAGTTTCGGTGGAGCCTACGAGCAGTACTTC

v_gene: TRBV6-2/TRBV6-3
abundance: NA
d_gene: TRBD2
j_gene: TRBJ2-5
CDR3aa: CASSRSGRATQETQYF
CDR3nt: TGTGCCAGCAGCCGGAGCGGGAGGGCCACCCAAGAGACCCAGTACTTC

v_gene: TRBV20-1
abundance: NA
d_gene: NA
j_gene: TRBJ1-6
CDR3aa: CSIYTLGNSPLHF
CDR3nt: TGCAGTATATACACGCTCGGGAATTCACCCCTCCACTTT